A selection of T cell receptor beta chains follows, all from one sample in a study of blood T cells in healthy people across ages. TCRdb processed the 5' RACE reads anew with MiXCR; each CDR3 protein has one entry. The sample consists of some 1.5 million distinct CDR3 sequences, roughly 27% of them appearing once. The sequencing sample was made of blood. The receptors originated from a woman aged 25 to 39 in good health. The CDR3 runs from the conserved cysteine through the conserved F or W.

CDR3 protein: CASSARTMETQYF
V gene: TRBV9
CDR3 length: 13
J gene: TRBJ2-5

CDR3 protein: CSARIAGGGQPQHF
V gene: TRBV20-1
CDR3 length: 14
J gene: TRBJ1-5

CDR3 protein: CTSSLNRVNTEAFF
V gene: TRBV28
CDR3 length: 14
J gene: TRBJ1-1

CDR3 protein: CAGLAGSSYNEQFF
V gene: TRBV2
CDR3 length: 14
J gene: TRBJ2-1

CDR3 protein: CASRSDRGGNQPQHF
V gene: TRBV7-8
CDR3 length: 15
J gene: TRBJ1-5

CDR3 protein: CSARRTELTQYF
V gene: TRBV20-1
CDR3 length: 12
J gene: TRBJ2-7

CDR3 protein: CASSPSGLAGVSDTQYF
V gene: TRBV4-3
CDR3 length: 17
J gene: TRBJ2-3

CDR3 protein: CASSSDGTRDYGYTF
V gene: TRBV4-1
CDR3 length: 15
J gene: TRBJ1-2

CDR3 protein: CATSSPSTSGEPRRTVVTQYF
V gene: TRBV3-1
CDR3 length: 21
J gene: TRBJ2-3

CDR3 protein: CASSLGGTETIYYNEQFF
V gene: TRBV28
CDR3 length: 18
J gene: TRBJ2-1

CDR3 protein: CASSPGTSGDSADTQYF
V gene: TRBV7-9
CDR3 length: 17
J gene: TRBJ2-3

CDR3 protein: CASSEWRGSEAFF
V gene: TRBV2
CDR3 length: 13
J gene: TRBJ1-1

CDR3 protein: CASTSQGYEQYF
V gene: TRBV5-1
CDR3 length: 12
J gene: TRBJ2-7

CDR3 protein: CASSVQRGGWEQFF
V gene: TRBV7-2
CDR3 length: 14
J gene: TRBJ2-1

CDR3 protein: CAISEVWYEQYF
V gene: TRBV10-3
CDR3 length: 12
J gene: TRBJ2-7

CDR3 protein: CSGTRGNTIYF
V gene: TRBV29-1
CDR3 length: 11
J gene: TRBJ1-3

CDR3 protein: CASTARSGGSYNEQFF
V gene: TRBV2
CDR3 length: 16
J gene: TRBJ2-1

CDR3 protein: CSALYDRGFDEAFF
V gene: TRBV20-1
CDR3 length: 14
J gene: TRBJ1-1

CDR3 protein: CASSSGSASTDTQYF
V gene: TRBV28
CDR3 length: 15
J gene: TRBJ2-3

CDR3 protein: CSAQELDRSFYEQYF
V gene: TRBV20-1
CDR3 length: 15
J gene: TRBJ2-7

CDR3 protein: CASSFQSNQPQHF
V gene: TRBV28
CDR3 length: 13
J gene: TRBJ1-5

CDR3 protein: CASSLPQGARGQETQYF
V gene: TRBV5-4
CDR3 length: 17
J gene: TRBJ2-5

CDR3 protein: CAGSPNSLQETQYF
V gene: TRBV7-9
CDR3 length: 14
J gene: TRBJ2-5

CDR3 protein: CANSPQAGSKNIQYF
V gene: TRBV5-1
CDR3 length: 15
J gene: TRBJ2-4

CDR3 protein: CASSFSGVPTDTQNF
V gene: TRBV11-2
CDR3 length: 15
J gene: TRBJ2-3

CDR3 protein: CATGRGFSYNEQFF
V gene: TRBV15
CDR3 length: 14
J gene: TRBJ2-1

CDR3 protein: CASSPVEVLTF
V gene: TRBV7-9
CDR3 length: 11
J gene: TRBJ2-6

CDR3 protein: CATSDLLHNNTGTRGNNEQFF
V gene: TRBV24-1
CDR3 length: 21
J gene: TRBJ2-1

CDR3 protein: CASSQGTTSYEQYF
V gene: TRBV3-1
CDR3 length: 14
J gene: TRBJ2-7

CDR3 protein: CSVEGEAGLLNTGELFF
V gene: TRBV29-1
CDR3 length: 17
J gene: TRBJ2-2

CDR3 protein: CASSLWGTNTGELFF
V gene: TRBV12-3/TRBV12-4
CDR3 length: 15
J gene: TRBJ2-2

CDR3 protein: CASSHHDEQYF
V gene: TRBV11-2
CDR3 length: 11
J gene: TRBJ2-7

CDR3 protein: CAISESGTSGIDEQYF
V gene: TRBV10-3
CDR3 length: 16
J gene: TRBJ2-5

CDR3 protein: CASSPGGYEYEQYF
V gene: TRBV18
CDR3 length: 14
J gene: -

CDR3 protein: CATSGDPPGLAGVRAEETQYF
V gene: TRBV15
CDR3 length: 21
J gene: TRBJ2-5

CDR3 protein: CASSWTEQTGELFF
V gene: TRBV7-8
CDR3 length: 14
J gene: TRBJ2-2

CDR3 protein: CASSLNSGGVSGELFF
V gene: TRBV7-2
CDR3 length: 16
J gene: TRBJ2-2

CDR3 protein: CASSYHPSGRYNEQFF
V gene: TRBV6-2/TRBV6-3
CDR3 length: 16
J gene: TRBJ2-1

CDR3 protein: CASSLGGPYQETQYF
V gene: TRBV12-3/TRBV12-4
CDR3 length: 15
J gene: TRBJ2-5

CDR3 protein: CSARDHVAGADTQYF
V gene: TRBV20-1
CDR3 length: 15
J gene: TRBJ2-3

CDR3 protein: CSVGGSVNTGELFF
V gene: TRBV29-1
CDR3 length: 14
J gene: TRBJ2-2

CDR3 protein: CASSLGDSYEQYF
V gene: TRBV7-9
CDR3 length: 13
J gene: TRBJ2-7

CDR3 protein: CSAPALAGAEQFF
V gene: TRBV20-1
CDR3 length: 13
J gene: TRBJ2-1

CDR3 protein: CSARDRGGGGPDTQYF
V gene: TRBV20-1
CDR3 length: 16
J gene: TRBJ2-3

CDR3 protein: CASSRGQDAYNEQFF
V gene: TRBV5-1
CDR3 length: 15
J gene: TRBJ2-1

CDR3 protein: CSARVKDGYSYEQYF
V gene: TRBV20-1
CDR3 length: 15
J gene: TRBJ2-7

CDR3 protein: CASSWGKNTEAFF
V gene: TRBV5-1
CDR3 length: 13
J gene: TRBJ1-1

CDR3 protein: CASSLARGRGSSYNEQFF
V gene: TRBV5-6
CDR3 length: 18
J gene: TRBJ2-1

CDR3 protein: CASSIWPRNEQFF
V gene: TRBV7-2
CDR3 length: 13
J gene: TRBJ2-1

CDR3 protein: CATSVGQGQETQYF
V gene: TRBV15
CDR3 length: 14
J gene: TRBJ2-5

CDR3 protein: CASSPPGLNYEQYF
V gene: TRBV28
CDR3 length: 14
J gene: TRBJ2-7

CDR3 protein: CATSRDKGRRLSYEQYF
V gene: TRBV15
CDR3 length: 17
J gene: TRBJ2-7

CDR3 protein: CASSQDRASGIVDTQYF
V gene: TRBV4-3
CDR3 length: 17
J gene: TRBJ2-3